These 19 T cell receptor beta chains were all obtained from the same sample, sequenced in a study of Ad26.COV2.S vaccination and SARS-CoV-2 variants. As for treatment: around 19 received Ad26.COV2.S at low or high dose, single or two shots; roughly 5 received placebo; per-sample allocation not given. Specimens were obtained on day 63 following the first vaccine or placebo injection. Data came from immunoSEQ multiplex PCR; TCRdb stores just in-frame clones and leaves some out. The sample yields 410,000 or so clones, about 92% seen once. The sample in question was peripheral blood, obtained in a trial of Ad26.COV2.S vaccine versus placebo. These receptors originate from a person between 18 and 60 years old who received the Ad26.COV2.S COVID-19 vaccine or a placebo.

This clone was recorded only once. This chain connects TRBV18 to TRBJ1-2, with a tentative D call TRBD1 (6 bases). Trimming pared 4 bases from V and 2 bases from J, leaving 17 bases between. The germline V gene encodes CDR1 KGHSH and CDR2 LQKENI. There are 16 residues in the CDR3. The CDR3 DNA reads as TGTGCCAGCTCACGGGGCCCGGACAGCAAAAACTATGGCTACACCTTC. This codes for CASSRGPDSKNYGYTF. Filled out from reference TRBV18 and TRBJ1-2, the complete variable domain reads NAGVMQNPRHLVRRRGQEARLRCSPMKGHSHVYWYRQLPEEGLKFMVYLQKENIIDESGMPKERFSAEFPKEGPSILRIQQVVRGDSAAYFCASSRGPDSKNYGYTFGSGTRLTVV.

In this sample, this clone turned up a few times. The chain is built from TRBV19 and TRBJ2-5; D uncertain. This CDR3 has 14 residues. V was cut by 3 bases and J by 7 bases, with 15 bases left in between. Germline CDR1 reads LNHDA; CDR2 reads SQIVND (reference sequence). In DNA form, the CDR3 reads TGTGCCAGTAGTATTGGGGTCATAGATGGGACCCAGTACTTC. Encoded protein: CASSIGVIDGTQYF.

This clone has just a few counts. The genes are TRBV6-1 and TRBJ1-5; TRBD1 matches 7 bases. The germline V gene has CDR1 MNHNS and CDR2 SASEGT. The CDR3 is made up of 15 amino acids. J gave up 6 bases and V 3 bases, and 8 bases lay outside the gene matches. The CDR3: CASSDPGQMAQPQHF. As DNA, the CDR3 is TGTGCCAGCAGTGACCCGGGACAGATGGCTCAGCCCCAGCATTTT.

This chain uses TRBV19 with TRBJ2-2; 8 nucleotides line up with TRBD1. J was trimmed by 6 bases and V by 5 bases; bases with no gene match: 8. In germline, CDR1 is LNHDA, CDR2 SQIVND (reference sequence). This CDR3 region has 15 residues. CDR3: CASSRTGTVSGELFF. The CDR3 DNA is TGTGCCAGTAGTCGGACAGGGACGGTGTCCGGGGAGCTGTTTTTT.

CDR3 protein: CATSEFRGLLETQYF. The CDR3 region has the DNA TGTGCCACCAGTGAGTTCCGGGGACTATTGGAGACCCAGTACTTC. This chain links TRBV24-1 with TRBJ2-5; 7 positions agree with TRBD2. Germline V gene lookup returns CDR1 KGHDR and CDR2 SFDVKD. Trimming removed 4 bases from V and 5 bases from J; junction bases left unmatched: 9. The CDR3 contains 15 residues.

The genes are TRBV19 and TRBJ2-7, with no clear D. This CDR3 has 14 amino acids. Germline-derived CDR1 and CDR2 are LNHDA and SQIVND (reference sequence). V gave up 3 bases and J gave up 0 bases, with 9 bases separating them. CDR3 sequence reads: CASSIVLLSYEQYF. The CDR3, as DNA: TGTGCCAGTAGTATTGTCCTCCTCTCCTACGAGCAGTACTTC.

As concerns this clone: This same CDR3 is encoded by further DNA sequences in the sample. The chain couples TRBV15 to TRBJ2-5, with D perhaps matching TRBD1 (6 bases). V was shortened by 3 bases and J by 1 base, with 9 bases between the two germline ends. CDR1 and CDR2 from the germline V gene are LNHNV and YYDKDF (reference sequence). The CDR3 is 14 amino acids. The CDR3 nucleotides read TGTGCCACCAGCAGGGACAGAAGCCAAGAGACCCAGTACTTC. It translates to CATSRDRSQETQYF.

The chain is built from TRBV24-1 and TRBJ2-3, with TRBD1 matching over 8 bases. V lost 4 bases to trimming and J lost 14 bases; unmatched junction nucleotides: 10. CDR1 is KGHDR and CDR2 is SFDVKD in the germline V gene. The CDR3 has 13 residues. The CDR3: CATSDSRRGRTYF. CDR3 bases: TGTGCCACCAGTGACTCCCGCAGGGGGCGTACGTATTTT.

The V gene is TRBV18, the J gene TRBJ1-3, with D maybe TRBD1 (5 bases). V lost 4 bases and J lost 0, with 10 bases in between. The CDR3 length is 15 residues. Looked up from germline, CDR1 is KGHSH and CDR2 is LQKENI. CDR3 DNA sequence: TGTGCCAGCTCACTCCAGGACACCTCTGGAAACACCATATATTTT. It specifies CASSLQDTSGNTIYF.

This clone was counted once. The V gene is TRBV21-1, the J gene TRBJ2-7; the table's TRBD2 call for D was not verified on the DNA. TRBV21-1 has pseudogene status. The CDR3 extends over 16 amino acids. The CDR3 loop is CASITLEGRRACEQYF. CDR3 nucleotide sequence: TGTGCCAGCATCACACTAGAGGGGAGGAGGGCCTGCGAGCAGTACTTC.

V and J are TRBV9 and TRBJ1-6; no reliable D call. V lost 0 bases, J lost 4 bases, and 5 bases lay in between. Germline loops: CDR1 SGDLS, CDR2 YYNGEE. CDR3 size: 14 residues. This CDR3 reads CASSVGQYNSPLHF. The CDR3 DNA is TGTGCCAGCAGCGTAGGGCAGTATAATTCACCCCTCCACTTT.

This sequence joins TRBV19 and TRBJ2-2; D not certain. V was pared by 5 bases and J by 6 bases, with 10 bases between. Germline V gene lookup returns CDR1 LNHDA and CDR2 SQIVND (reference sequence). The CDR3 totals 13 residues. The CDR3 DNA reads TGTGCCAGTAGTCCCGACACAGCCGGGGAGCTGTTTTTT. It translates to CASSPDTAGELFF.

The chain employs TRBV19 and TRBJ2-1, with D tentatively TRBD2 (5 bases). Germline V CDR1 and CDR2: LNHDA, SQIVND (reference sequence). This CDR3 is 15 amino acids long. Trimming removed 8 bases from V and 6 bases from J, with 20 bases in between. The CDR3: CASGSPERGRNEQFF. As DNA, the CDR3 is TGTGCCAGTGGAAGCCCCGAGCGCGGGCGCAATGAGCAGTTCTTC.

V is TRBV5-1 and J is TRBJ2-5, with TRBD2 identical over 9 bases. Germline CDR1 is SGHRS and CDR2 is YFSETQ. The CDR3 is 16 amino acids. V shed 0 bases, J shed 6 bases, and the junction held 9 bases outside the gene matches. The CDR3 DNA follows: TGCGCCAGCAGCTTGGTTTTTAGCGGGGGTGATAAGACCCAGTACTTC. Protein: CASSLVFSGGDKTQYF.

The V and J genes are TRBV27 and TRBJ2-1, with D tentatively TRBD2 (6 bases). The CDR3 extends over 14 amino acids. The germline V gene has CDR1 MNHEY and CDR2 SMNVEV (reference sequence). Trimming took off 0 bases at V and 4 bases at J, with 7 bases between the two ends. Written as DNA, the CDR3 is TGTGCCAGCAGTTTATCTGCGGGGTACAATGAGCAGTTCTTC. Its protein is CASSLSAGYNEQFF.

V and J are TRBV5-1 and TRBJ1-2, with 7 bases lining up with TRBD1. The CDR3 loop spans 16 amino acids. Germline V gene data show CDR1 as SGHRS and CDR2 as YFSETQ. J gave up 6 bases and V 6 bases, and 17 bases lay outside the gene matches. The CDR3 DNA reads as TGCGCCAGCAACGCCCGTCCTTCCGGGACAGCTGATGGCTACACCTTC. Its protein is CASNARPSGTADGYTF.

The rearrangement uses TRBV6-2 or TRBV6-3 and TRBJ2-2; possibly TRBD1 for D (6 bases). The CDR3 spans 16 residues. Trimming left V 2 bases short and J 4 bases short, with 14 bases between. Germline-derived CDR1 and CDR2 are MNHEY and SVGEGT. Here the CDR3 DNA reads TGTGCCAGCAGTTACCTGAACAGGGTTGGCACCGGGGAGCTGTTTTTT. Translating gives CASSYLNRVGTGELFF.

The chain links TRBV18 to TRBJ2-7; D is possibly TRBD2 (6 bases). Germline CDR1 and CDR2: KGHSH and LQKENI. V lost 3 bases and J 3 bases, leaving 12 bases between the germline ends. The CDR3 has 14 amino acids. The CDR3 region has the DNA TGTGCCAGCTCACCGGGAAGGACTAACTACGAGCAGTACTTC. This translates into CASSPGRTNYEQYF.

V gene TRBV20-1 combines with J gene TRBJ2-7, with D tentatively TRBD2 (6 bases). There are 11 residues in the CDR3. Trimming took 8 bases from V and 3 from J, leaving 11 bases between them. Germline assignment: CDR1 DFQATT and CDR2 SNEGSKA (reference sequence). The CDR3 spells CSPMGGYEQYF. The CDR3 DNA sequence: TGCAGTCCAATGGGGGGCTACGAGCAGTACTTC.